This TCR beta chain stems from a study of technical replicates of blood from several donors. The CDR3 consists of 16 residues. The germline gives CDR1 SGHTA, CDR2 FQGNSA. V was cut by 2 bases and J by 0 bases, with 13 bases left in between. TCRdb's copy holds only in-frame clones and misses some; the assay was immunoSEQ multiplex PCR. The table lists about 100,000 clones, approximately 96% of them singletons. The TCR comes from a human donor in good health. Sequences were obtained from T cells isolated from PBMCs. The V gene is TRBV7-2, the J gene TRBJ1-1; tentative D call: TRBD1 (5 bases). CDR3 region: CASSLPGKLMNTEAFF. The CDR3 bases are TGTGCCAGCAGCTTACCAGGGAAACTTATGAACACTGAAGCTTTCTTT.